These 2 T cell receptor beta chains were all obtained from the same sample, sequenced in a study of lymphopenia after photon versus proton radiotherapy. TCRdb keeps only in-frame clones here, not all; method: immunoSEQ multiplex PCR. The table lists around 30,000 clones, 75% to 90% of them singletons. Sequenced here: peripheral blood, sampled from a patient treated with proton-based radiotherapy. The receptors derive from a woman aged 70-85 years with pancreatic cancer.

This sequence joins TRBV5-1 and TRBJ2-7, with 13 bases identical to TRBD2. The CDR3 loop spans 15 amino acids. In germline, CDR1 is SGHRS, CDR2 YFSETQ. The ends lost 3 bases at V and 3 bases at J; junction bases unmatched: 3. The CDR3, as DNA: TGCGCCAGCAGCTCGGGACTAGCGGGACTCTACGAGCAGTACTTC. Protein sequence: CASSSGLAGLYEQYF.

The genes are TRBV7-9 and TRBJ1-4; 10 bases match TRBD1. Germline V gene sequence: CDR1 SEHNR, CDR2 FQNEAQ (reference sequence). There are 14 residues in the CDR3. After removal of 5 bases from V and 8 bases from J, the junction contained 5 bases not matched to a gene. The CDR3, as DNA: TGTGCCAGCAGCCGGGACAGGGGAAGAGAAAAACTGTTTTTT. The encoded protein is CASSRDRGREKLFF.